Following are 12 T cell receptor beta chains from one sample sequenced in a study of cytomegalovirus exposure and HLA in healthy donors. Primers for the PCR totalled 60 Vbeta and 13 Jbeta. Using immunoSEQ multiplex PCR, the repertoire was profiled, and TCRdb retains in-frame clones only, with some absent. The sample comprises fewer than 250,000 clones, around four fifths of which are singletons, and roughly 10% rests with the top ten. The sequenced material came from PBMCs. The receptors were sampled from a woman aged 45-60 years in good health and CMV-seropositive.

The chain employs TRBV11-1 and TRBJ1-4; 9 bases align to TRBD1. CDR1 is SGHAT, CDR2 FQDESV, per germline (reference sequence). The CDR3 has 14 residues. Trimming removed 5 bases from V and 7 bases from J; junction bases left unmatched: 5. CDR3 DNA: TGTGCCAGCAGCCTGGACAGGGGAAGTGAAAAACTGTTTTTT. This translates into CASSLDRGSEKLFF.

The chain combines TRBV6-1 with TRBJ2-7; TRBD1 might be the D (5 bases). Per the germline V gene, CDR1 is MNHNS and CDR2 is SASEGT. Trimming cost V 2 bases and J 6 bases, with 8 bases left between them. The CDR3 consists of 12 residues. The CDR3 DNA reads as TGTGCCAGCAGTGAATGGACATCCGAGCAGTACTTC. Amino acid sequence: CASSEWTSEQYF.

V gene TRBV9 combines with J gene TRBJ1-1; D gene ambiguous. The CDR3 contains 15 residues. Trimming took 0 bases from V and 1 from J, leaving 10 bases between them. CDR1 is SGDLS and CDR2 is YYNGEE in the germline V gene. The DNA of the CDR3 is TGTGCCAGCAGCGTAGAGGCGCGGCCGAACACTGAAGCTTTCTTT. Its protein is CASSVEARPNTEAFF.

The chain carries TRBV2 and TRBJ2-3, with 8 bases matching TRBD2. The junction had 9 bases not matched to a gene; V was cut back by 6 bases and J by 4 bases. CDR1 SNHLY and CDR2 FYNNEI come from the germline V gene. The CDR3 covers 15 residues. The CDR3 coding sequence is TGTGCCAGCAGCCACGGGGGGGGCGCAGCAGATACGCAGTATTTT. Encoded protein: CASSHGGGAADTQYF.

This chain joins TRBV7-3 and TRBJ2-5; 8 bases map to TRBD2. The CDR3 runs to 14 residues. V gave up 5 bases and J gave up 3 bases; unmatched junction bases: 5. The germline gives CDR1 SGHTA, CDR2 FQGTGA. The CDR3 loop is CASSVAGLEETQYF. Here the CDR3 DNA reads TGTGCCAGCAGCGTGGCGGGACTAGAAGAGACCCAGTACTTC. The variable domain in full, with the rest retrieved from reference TRBV7-3 and TRBJ2-5, is GAGVSQTPSNKVTEKGKYVELRCDPISGHTALYWYRQSLGQGPEFLIYFQGTGAADDSGLPNDRFFAVRPEGSVSTLKIQRTERGDSAVYLCASSVAGLEETQYFGPGTRLLVL.

V usage is TRBV4-1 and J usage is TRBJ2-3; 8 positions agree with TRBD1. The germline gives CDR1 MGHRA, CDR2 YSYEKL. After removal of 4 bases from V and 1 base from J, the junction contained 4 bases not matched to a gene. The CDR3 is made up of 15 amino acids. This CDR3 is CASSRLTGGTDTQYF. As DNA, the CDR3 is TGCGCCAGCAGCCGCCTGACAGGGGGCACAGATACGCAGTATTTT.

V is TRBV11-2 and J is TRBJ2-7; TRBD2 aligns across 10 bases. After removal of 5 bases from V and 0 bases from J, the junction contained 4 bases not matched to a gene. The CDR3 has 15 amino acids. Germline V lookup: CDR1 SGHAT, CDR2 FQNNGV. The CDR3 region has the DNA TGTGCCAGCAGCCGCCTAGCGGGGGACTCCTACGAGCAGTACTTC. This sequence encodes CASSRLAGDSYEQYF.

The rearrangement uses TRBV6-1 and TRBJ2-3, with TRBD2 matching over 8 bases. Germline V gene data show CDR1 as MNHNS and CDR2 as SASEGT. V trimming: 0 bases; J trimming: 0 bases; junction bases outside the gene matches: 14. The CDR3 is 20 amino acids. In nucleotides, the CDR3 is TGTGCCAGCAGTGAAGCTGCAGCGGGAGAAATCTCGTCTAGCACAGATACGCAGTATTTT. This encodes CASSEAAAGEISSSTDTQYF.

This clone has just a few counts. The chain couples TRBV19 to TRBJ1-5; tentative D call: TRBD1 (6 bases). Germline values: CDR1 LNHDA, CDR2 SQIVND (reference sequence). Trimming cost V 5 bases and J 4 bases, with 9 bases left between them. The CDR3 extends over 13 amino acids. CDR3 nucleotide sequence: TGTGCCAGTAGTGGACAGCCGAATCAGCCCCAGCATTTT. Amino acids: CASSGQPNQPQHF.

The chain couples TRBV5-1 to TRBJ1-1; a possible D gene is TRBD1 (5 bases). The germline V and J ends were trimmed by 4 bases and 6 bases, with 31 bases remaining between them. CDR1 is SGHRS, CDR2 YFSETQ, per germline. The CDR3 has 19 amino acids. CDR3 nucleotide sequence: TGCGCCAGCAGCCCCTACCTAAGTCGGCAGGGCATAGGCATTGCTGAAGCTTTCTTT. It is translated as CASSPYLSRQGIGIAEAFF.

V usage is TRBV29-1 and J usage is TRBJ2-3, with 7 bases lining up with TRBD1. V shed 6 bases and J 1 base; nucleotides not matched to a gene: 10. Germline V gene lookup returns CDR1 SQVTM and CDR2 ANQGSEA. The CDR3 consists of 15 residues. The CDR3 DNA follows: TGCAGCGTAGACTACCGTGGACAGGGCACAGATACGCAGTATTTT. Protein: CSVDYRGQGTDTQYF.

This clone is a singleton in its sample. The rearrangement links TRBV6-5 to TRBJ1-3, with D maybe TRBD1 (6 bases). Trimming took 6 bases from V and 0 from J, leaving 9 bases between them. Germline V gene sequence: CDR1 MNHEY, CDR2 SVGAGI. This CDR3 has 14 amino acids. The CDR3 coding sequence is TGTGCCAGCAGACTACAGGGCTCTGGAAACACCATATATTTT. Translating it yields CASRLQGSGNTIYF.